Listed here are 30 T cell receptor beta chains from one sample, sequenced in a study of tumor-infiltrating lymphocytes in primary liver carcinoma. Priming with a constant-region primer yielded TCR beta cDNA from around 0.45 ug total RNA. TCR beta libraries came from three nested multiplex PCR rounds using slightly modified ARM-PCR. A C-beta reverse primer and TRBV1-TRBV30 forward primers served in each of the first two PCR rounds, at around 10 cycles apiece. From the multiplex PCR reads, TCRdb called clonotypes with MiXCR, one entry per CDR3 protein. Of about 210,000 distinct CDR3 sequences in the sample, approximately 65% were seen once. Out of unsorted whole blood came the blood RNA, and germline DNA was extracted as well. Material: peripheral blood. The receptors shown here come from a woman in her sixties or seventies with primary liver carcinoma and hepatitis B virus infection.

The chain has TRBV12-3 or TRBV12-4 and TRBJ2-2; TRBD1 matches at 8 bases. V was clipped by 3 bases and J by 1 base; unmatched bases: 10. There are 18 residues in the CDR3. The CDR3 spells CASSLPQWTGQNTGELFF. For the CDR3, the DNA is TGTGCCAGCAGTTTGCCTCAATGGACAGGGCAGAACACCGGGGAGCTGTTTTTT.

Only one count was recorded for this clonotype. This chain connects TRBV11-2 to TRBJ2-7; a weak D match, TRBD2 (5 bases). The germline V gene encodes CDR1 SGHAT and CDR2 FQNNGV. With 8 bases removed from V and 6 bases from J, the gap between germline ends came to 17 bases. The CDR3 runs 13 residues. The CDR3 protein is CASWHPGRLEQYF. CDR3 DNA: TGTGCCAGCTGGCACCCGGGAAGGCTCGAGCAGTACTTC.

Points on this clonotype: A much larger clone lies a single base off, so this may be a read error. The chain joins TRBV6-1 to TRBJ2-7, with D perhaps TRBD1 (5 bases). CDR3 length: 14 residues. V shed 7 bases and J shed 2 bases, with 15 bases lying between them. Germline V gives CDR1 MNHNS, CDR2 SASEGT. The CDR3 here is CASTPSGIPYEQYF. CDR3 in DNA: TGTGCCAGCACTCCCTCAGGGATCCCCTACGAGCAGTACTTC.

On this clonotype itself: One end of the junction fails to match germline, which may point to a read error. The chain uses TRBV11-2 and TRBJ2-3; 7 nucleotides line up with TRBD1. CDR3 size: 15 residues. Germline CDR1 and CDR2: SGHAT and FQNNGV. CDR3 sequence reads: CASSSGQPGTDTQYF. The CDR3 DNA is TGTGCCAGCAGCTCAGGACAACCAGGGACAGATACGCAATATTTT. Full variable domain (remainder filled in from reference TRBV11-2 and TRBJ2-3): EAGVAQSPRYKIIEKRQSVAFWCNPISGHATLYWYQQILGQGPKLLIQFQNNGVVDDSQLPKDRFSAERLKGVDSTLKIQPAKLEDSAVYLCASSSGQPGTDTQYFGPGTRLTVL.

This clonotype was observed a handful of times. This chain joins TRBV28 and TRBJ1-3, with D possibly matching TRBD1 (6 bases). Germline-derived CDR1 and CDR2 are MDHEN and SYDVKM. Trimming cost V 7 bases and J 5 bases, with 9 bases left between them. This CDR3 comprises 12 residues. CDR3 amino acids: CASIQGRNTIYF. The DNA for the CDR3 is TGTGCCAGCATCCAGGGGAGAAACACCATATATTTT. The full variable domain, with the rest looked up from reference TRBV28 and TRBJ1-3, is DVKVTQSSRYLVKRTGEKVFLECVQDMDHENMFWYRQDPGLGLRLIYFSYDVKMKEKGDIPEGYSVSREKKERFSLILESASTNQTSMYLCASIQGRNTIYFGEGSWLTVV.

As to this clonotype: Germline and junction disagree at one end, which may indicate a read error. This chain uses TRBV12-3 or TRBV12-4 with TRBJ1-1; D uncertain. This CDR3 region has 14 residues. This CDR3 reads CASSPTTMNAEAFF. The CDR3 region has the DNA TGTGCCAGTAGTCCGACGACCATGAACGCTGAAGCTTTCTTT.

V and J are TRBV12-3 or TRBV12-4 and TRBJ2-5, with unresolved D. This CDR3 has 14 residues. Trimming removed 1 base from V and 7 bases from J, with 13 bases in between. The CDR3 loop is CASSLDILRRTQYF. CDR3 sequence (DNA): TGTGCCAGCAGTTTAGACATCTTACGGCGGACCCAGTACTTC.

Turning to this clonotype: A read error is possible here, since a much larger clone lies one base away. Likely a read error: the CDR3 ends without its conserved phenylalanine or tryptophan. The chain recombines TRBV4-2 with TRBJ2-7, with D uncertain. The V gene lost 0 bases and the J gene lost 4 bases, with 10 bases spanning the gap. Per germline, CDR1 LGHNA and CDR2 YNFKEQ. The CDR3 sequence is 14 residues long. CDR3: CASSQDSKNYEQYL. CDR3 in DNA: TGTGCCAGCAGCCAAGATAGTAAGAATTACGAGCAGTACTTA.

About this clonotype: This clone may be a read error of a much larger clone one base away. The gene calls are TRBV6-1 and TRBJ1-6; D is ambiguous. CDR3 size: 13 residues. CDR1 and CDR2 from the germline V gene are MNHNS and SASEGT. The CDR3 protein is CASSEGLDSPLHF. CDR3 bases: TGTGCCAGTAGTGAGGGTCTTGATTCACCCCTCCACTTT.

This chain links TRBV2 with TRBJ2-7; 8 positions agree with TRBD2. With V trimmed by 3 bases and J by 10 bases, 14 bases remained unmatched. Looked up from germline, CDR1 is SNHLY and CDR2 is FYNNEI. This CDR3 contains 15 residues. The CDR3 DNA sequence: TGTGCCAGCAGTGAGGCGGGACTAGAATCGAGCAATCAGTACTTC. Its protein is CASSEAGLESSNQYF.

For this clonotype: The junction differs from germline at one of its ends, possibly a read error. V gene TRBV12-3 or TRBV12-4 combines with J gene TRBJ2-1; D is perhaps TRBD1 (6 bases). The CDR3 has 14 residues. CDR3: CTSSLGDIYNEQFF. The CDR3, as DNA: TGTACCAGCAGTCTTGGGGACATCTATAATGAGCAGTTCTTC.

As regards this clonotype: Without the conserved terminal phenylalanine or tryptophan, this CDR3 likely stems from a read error. As DNA, the CDR3 is TGTGCCAGCAGCTTGATGAACGGGACCACAACCGGGGAGCTGTTTGTT. Translated: CASSLMNGTTTGELFV. The chain has TRBV5-6 and TRBJ2-2; either TRBD1 or TRBD2 may fit D (5 bases each). With 1 base removed from V and 5 bases from J, the gap between germline ends came to 15 bases. The germline V gene has CDR1 SGHDT and CDR2 YYEEEE. The CDR3 sequence is 16 residues long.

A note on this clonotype: A read error may produce the germline difference seen at one junction end. This chain uses TRBV4-2 with TRBJ2-6; D tentatively reads TRBD1 or TRBD2 (5 bases each). CDR1 is LGHNA and CDR2 is YNFKEQ in the germline V gene. The CDR3 runs 18 residues. The CDR3 nucleotides read TGTGCCAGCAGCCAAGCCGGACCCAGGGTGTCTGGGACCAACGTCCTGACCTTC. This codes for CASSQAGPRVSGTNVLTF.

As to this clonotype: The missing conserved phenylalanine or tryptophan at the end of this CDR3 makes a read error likely. The chain is built from TRBV5-5 and TRBJ2-7; D is possibly TRBD1 (6 bases). V was trimmed by 0 bases and J by 0 bases, leaving 10 bases between them. This CDR3 region has 15 residues. The germline V gene encodes CDR1 SGHKS and CDR2 YYEKEE (reference sequence). The CDR3 is CASSLGGTYSYEQYL. DNA of the CDR3: TGTGCCAGCAGCTTGGGGGGGACATACTCCTACGAGCAGTACCTC.

As for this clonotype: A junction boundary mismatches the germline segment, possibly from a read error. The chain has TRBV11-3 and TRBJ1-3; the D is unclear. Looked up from germline, CDR1 is SGHNT and CDR2 is YENEEA. The CDR3 has 15 amino acids. CDR3 DNA sequence: TGTGCCAGCAGCGCAGAACCTCAGCCTGGAAATACCATATATTTT. Amino acid sequence: CASSAEPQPGNTIYF.

Worth noting for this clonotype: At one boundary the junction diverges from the germline segment, which might be a read error. This sequence joins TRBV11-2 and TRBJ1-6; 9 positions agree with TRBD1. Germline CDR1 SGHAT, CDR2 FQNNGV. This CDR3 is 15 amino acids long. The CDR3 loop reads CASNLTGGAYPPLHF. In DNA form, the CDR3 reads TGTGCCAGCAACTTAACAGGGGGCGCGTATCCACCCCTCCACTTT.

CDR3 loop: CASSSSNRTGTDTQYF. CDR3 nucleotide sequence: TGCGCCAGCAGCTCCTCAAACCGGACAGGCACAGATACGCAGTATTTT. The rearrangement links TRBV5-1 to TRBJ2-3, with D maybe TRBD1 (6 bases). CDR3 length: 16 amino acids. The V and J ends lost 3 bases and 1 base respectively, with 15 bases between them. Germline V gene lookup returns CDR1 SGHRS and CDR2 YFSETQ.

The rearrangement joins TRBV6-6 to TRBJ1-1, with D perhaps matching TRBD1 (5 bases). Trimming left V 9 bases short and J 7 bases short, with 24 bases between. The CDR3 is 15 amino acids. CDR1 is MNHNY, CDR2 SVGAGI, per germline (reference sequence). Written as DNA, the CDR3 is TGTGCCAGTAGTCAACCTTACGGGGGGAAGGGTGAAGCTTTCTTT. Translated, it gives CASSQPYGGKGEAFF.

With regard to this clonotype: Relative to the germline gene, one junction end is altered; a read error may explain this. J is TRBJ2-5 and V is TRBV11-2, with TRBD1 as a possible D gene (5 bases). This CDR3 region has 15 residues. Per germline, CDR1 SGHAT and CDR2 FQNNGV. The DNA of the CDR3 is TGTGTCAGCAGCTTAAGCCCAGGGTCCCAAGAGACCCAGCACTTC. As protein: CVSSLSPGSQETQHF.

Details on this clonotype: At one boundary the junction diverges from the germline segment, which might be a read error. V gene TRBV6-2 or TRBV6-3 combines with J gene TRBJ2-3, with D perhaps matching TRBD1 or TRBD2 (5 bases each). Germline lookup yields CDR1 MNHEY and CDR2 SVGEGT. The CDR3 spans 15 residues. CDR3 region: CASRDRQGVTDTQYF. The CDR3 DNA reads TGTGCCAGCAGAGATCGTCAGGGAGTCACAGACACGCAATATTTT.

At least ten counts were recorded for this clonotype. The J gene is TRBJ2-5, the V gene TRBV5-4, with 13 positions matching TRBD2. Germline V gives CDR1 SGHNT, CDR2 YYREEE (reference sequence). V lost 4 bases to trimming and J lost 5 bases; unmatched junction nucleotides: 8. The CDR3 spans 16 residues. The CDR3 DNA follows: TGTGCCAGCAGCCTCAGGACTAGCGGGAGTTATGAGACCCAGTACTTC. It encodes CASSLRTSGSYETQYF.

This clonotype was observed once. The V call is TRBV7-3, the J call TRBJ2-6; 8 nucleotides line up with TRBD1. There are 18 residues in the CDR3. Trimming removed 0 bases from V and 3 bases from J; junction bases left unmatched: 7. Germline V lookup: CDR1 SGHTA, CDR2 FQGTGA. DNA for the CDR3: TGTGCCAGCAGCTTAACGGTCCAGGGGGCAAGTGGGGCCAACGTCCTGACTTTC. Translated: CASSLTVQGASGANVLTF.

Remarks on this clonotype: A much larger clone sits a single nucleotide away, making a read error possible. The chain joins TRBV6-6 to TRBJ1-4, with D perhaps matching TRBD1 (6 bases). In germline, CDR1 is MNHNY, CDR2 SVGAGI (reference sequence). This CDR3 region has 15 residues. The V and J ends lost 8 bases and 0 bases respectively, with 13 bases between them. The CDR3 loop reads CASHRDDATNEKLFF. As DNA, the CDR3 is TGTGCCAGCCACAGGGACGATGCAACTAATGAAAAACTGTTTTTT.

About this clonotype itself: One end of the junction is discordant with germline, which a read error may explain. This chain connects TRBV4-1 to TRBJ1-2; D remains unclear. CDR1 MGHRA and CDR2 YSYEKL come from the germline V gene. The CDR3 runs 19 residues. The CDR3 bases are TGCGCCAGCAGCCAAGATCGGGCAACCATAGAGACCCCTAACTATGACTACACCTTC. Its protein is CASSQDRATIETPNYDYTF.

V and J are TRBV5-4 and TRBJ2-7; D tentatively reads TRBD1 or TRBD2 (5 bases each). The CDR3 totals 12 residues. CDR1 and CDR2 from the germline V gene are SGHNT and YYREEE (reference sequence). V shed 5 bases and J shed 5 bases, with 11 bases lying between them. CDR3 residues: CASSRDGDEQYF. The CDR3 nucleotides are TGTGCCAGCAGTCGGGACGGGGACGAGCAGTACTTC.

The count of this clonotype is one. The junction departs from germline at one end; a sequencing error may be responsible. V gene TRBV11-2 combines with J gene TRBJ2-1; D gene ambiguous. There are 11 residues in the CDR3. Germline assignment: CDR1 SGHAT and CDR2 FQNNGV. CDR3 loop: CASSQQNEQFF. The CDR3 DNA follows: TGCGCCAGCAGCCAGCAGAATGAGCAGTTCTTC. The full variable domain, in which reference TRBV11-2 and TRBJ2-1 provide the parts outside the CDR3, is EAGVAQSPRYKIIEKRQSVAFWCNPISGHATLYWYQQILGQGPKLLIQFQNNGVVDDSQLPKDRFSAERLKGVDSTLKIQPAKLEDSAVYLCASSQQNEQFFGPGTRLTVL.

As concerns this clonotype: This may come from a read error, since a much larger clone is one base off. The chain employs TRBV4-2 and TRBJ2-1; 8 positions agree with TRBD2. The ends lost 0 bases at V and 7 bases at J; junction bases unmatched: 11. CDR1 is LGHNA, CDR2 YNFKEQ, per germline. This CDR3 has 17 amino acids. CDR3 amino acids: CASSQDLLGRGDNEQFF. CDR3 in DNA: TGTGCCAGCAGCCAAGATCTCCTCGGGAGGGGAGATAATGAGCAGTTCTTC.

This clonotype was seen ten or more times. The chain joins TRBV11-2 to TRBJ2-5; TRBD1 or TRBD2 may be the D gene (6 bases each). The CDR3 consists of 16 residues. V lost 4 bases, J lost 0 bases, and 15 bases lay in between. Germline-derived CDR1 and CDR2 are SGHAT and FQNNGV. The CDR3 DNA reads as TGTGCCAGCAGCTCCGGGAGTAGGGGGGACCAAGAGACCCAGTACTTC. Protein: CASSSGSRGDQETQYF.

About this clonotype: The junction departs from the called germline gene at one end, perhaps through a read error. The rearrangement joins TRBV6-5 to TRBJ2-1; no definite D call. Germline V gives CDR1 MNHEY, CDR2 SVGAGI. There are 13 residues in the CDR3. The CDR3 DNA follows: TGTGTCAGCAGTTACGACCGTTACAATGTGCAGTTCTTC. Translating it yields CVSSYDRYNVQFF.

This clonotype occurred a few times. The chain uses TRBV13 and TRBJ2-3; a weak D match, TRBD1 (7 bases). V was cut by 4 bases and J by 0 bases, with 20 bases left in between. CDR1 PRHDT and CDR2 FYEKMQ come from the germline V gene (reference sequence). The CDR3 has 18 amino acids. The CDR3: CASSWTGWGVPSTDTQYF. Written as DNA, the CDR3 is TGTGCCAGCAGCTGGACAGGTTGGGGGGTACCTAGCACAGATACGCAGTATTTT.